The 32 T cell receptor beta chains below all came from one sample that was sequenced in a study of identical twins. TCRdb processed the 5' RACE reads anew with MiXCR; each CDR3 protein has one entry. Here the sample spans 200,000 to 300,000 distinct CDR3 sequences, 8% to 11% being singletons. The sequenced material came from memory T cells sorted from blood. These receptors came from a man aged 50 to 59 in good health.

Turning to this clonotype: A much larger clone lies one base from this, so it may be a read error. This rearrangement joins TRBV3-1 to TRBJ1-2; D is unresolved. Germline V gives CDR1 LGHDT, CDR2 YNNKEL (reference sequence). The CDR3 totals 15 residues. The CDR3 region has the DNA TGTGCCAGCTGCCAAGTGGGATCCGCTGGCGGGGGCTACACCTTC. The encoded protein is CASCQVGSAGGGYTF. Variable domain in full (rest from reference TRBV3-1 and TRBJ1-2): DTAVSQTPKYLVTQMGNDKSIKCEQNLGHDTMYWYKQDSKKFLKIMFSYNNKELIINETVPNRFSPKSPDKAHLNLHINSLELGDSAVYFCASCQVGSAGGGYTFGSGTRLTVV.

V is TRBV20-1 and J is TRBJ2-2, with 8 bases that match TRBD1. The CDR3 consists of 16 residues. The germline V gene has CDR1 DFQATT and CDR2 SNEGSKA (reference sequence). V gave up 1 base and J gave up 0 bases; unmatched junction bases: 4. The CDR3 DNA sequence: TGCAGTGCTAGAGTACAGGGGGACCCGAACACCGGGGAGCTGTTTTTT. Translated: CSARVQGDPNTGELFF.

This clonotype came up many times. The V call is TRBV7-3, the J call TRBJ2-7; D not certain. The V gene lost 2 bases and the J gene lost 4 bases, with 12 bases spanning the gap. Germline V lookup: CDR1 SGHTA, CDR2 FQGTGA. This CDR3 has 14 residues. In nucleotides, the CDR3 is TGTGCCAGCAGCTTACAGGCAGGAAAATACGAGCAGTACTTC. Protein product: CASSLQAGKYEQYF. Variable domain in full (rest from reference TRBV7-3 and TRBJ2-7): GAGVSQTPSNKVTEKGKYVELRCDPISGHTALYWYRQSLGQGPEFLIYFQGTGAADDSGLPNDRFFAVRPEGSVSTLKIQRTERGDSAVYLCASSLQAGKYEQYFGPGTRLTVT.

V and J are TRBV7-8 and TRBJ2-7; 10 bases fit TRBD1. The length of the CDR3 is 13 residues. Looked up from germline, CDR1 is SGHVS and CDR2 is FQNEAQ. V dropped 9 bases and J dropped 3; count of bases not matched to a gene: 5. In nucleotides, the CDR3 is TGTGCCAGTGGGACAGGGGCCATCTACGAGCAGTACTTC. Amino acid sequence: CASGTGAIYEQYF.

Only a few counts were recorded for this clonotype. The CDR3 region is CATSRDSVYQYF. CDR3 bases: TGTGCCACCAGCAGAGATTCCGTCTACCAGTACTTC. The chain has TRBV15 and TRBJ2-7, with no clear D. The CDR3 length is 12 residues. Germline V gene lookup returns CDR1 LNHNV and CDR2 YYDKDF (reference sequence). Trimming shortened V by 0 bases and J by 10 bases, and 10 bases separated the two germline ends.

The chain links TRBV5-1 to TRBJ2-5; 8 bases fit TRBD1. J lost 5 bases, V lost 5 bases, and 8 bases had no gene match. Germline V gives CDR1 SGHRS, CDR2 YFSETQ. CDR3 length: 14 amino acids. The CDR3 nucleotides read TGCGCCAGCAGAACCGGGACAGGCCAGGAGACCCAGTACTTC. This gives the protein CASRTGTGQETQYF.

This chain connects TRBV12-3 or TRBV12-4 to TRBJ1-1, with D possibly matching TRBD1 (5 bases). Trimming removed 6 bases at V and 3 bases at J, with 20 bases between. CDR3 length equals 16 residues. CDR3 bases: TGTGCCAGCAGCCCTTCGCGGGGGATTGGGGACACTGAAGCTTTCTTT. It translates to CASSPSRGIGDTEAFF.

This clonotype was seen repeatedly, ten times or more. The chain uses TRBV5-1 and TRBJ1-4; TRBD1 might be the D (5 bases). Germline V gene lookup returns CDR1 SGHRS and CDR2 YFSETQ. V shed 2 bases and J shed 2 bases, with 13 bases lying between them. The CDR3 has 16 residues. CDR3 DNA sequence: TGCGCCAGCAGCTTCCTGGGGCGAGGGACTAATGAAAAACTGTTTTTT. Translated, it gives CASSFLGRGTNEKLFF.

This clonotype was counted many times. This chain links TRBV4-3 with TRBJ2-1; D gene ambiguous. CDR3 length equals 17 residues. V dropped 5 bases and J dropped 6 bases, with 23 bases sitting between them. CDR1 and CDR2 from the germline V gene are LGHNA and YSLEER. CDR3 residues: CASSNKIGTRDTNEQFF. CDR3 DNA sequence: TGCGCCAGCAGCAACAAGATCGGAACCCGAGATACCAATGAGCAGTTCTTC.

This clonotype came up a few times. The V and J genes are TRBV7-9 and TRBJ1-6, with D possibly being TRBD1 (6 bases). Germline CDR1 and CDR2: SEHNR and FQNEAQ (reference sequence). V lost 3 bases and J 8 bases, leaving 17 bases between the germline ends. The CDR3 sequence is 16 residues long. The CDR3 DNA reads as TGTGCCAGCAGCTTTCCACAGGGCACCGGCCATTCACCCCTCCACTTT. Its protein is CASSFPQGTGHSPLHF.

This clonotype appeared a few times. The rearrangement joins TRBV11-2 to TRBJ2-3; D gene uncertain. Trimming stripped 1 base from V and 2 bases from J, with 4 bases between. Germline CDR1 SGHAT, CDR2 FQNNGV. This CDR3 contains 13 residues. The CDR3 region is CASSLGDTDTQYF. CDR3 DNA sequence: TGTGCCAGCAGCTTAGGAGACACAGATACGCAGTATTTT.

At least ten counts were recorded for this clonotype. Here the CDR3 reads CSAKREHRGAKNIQYF. As DNA, the CDR3 is TGCAGTGCTAAGCGGGAGCATCGGGGGGCCAAAAACATTCAGTACTTC. The chain uses TRBV20-1 and TRBJ2-4; 8 bases line up with TRBD2. CDR3 size: 16 residues. CDR1 is DFQATT and CDR2 is SNEGSKA in the germline V gene (reference sequence). The V segment lost 4 bases and the J segment 1 base; nucleotides outside the gene matches: 9.

This clonotype was detected many times. The chain has TRBV10-3 and TRBJ2-3; the D gene is possibly TRBD2 (5 bases). The V gene's germline CDR1 is ENHRY and CDR2 SYGVKD. The CDR3 loop spans 15 amino acids. Deletions cut 2 bases from V and 4 bases from J, with 13 bases between. The CDR3 nucleotides read TGTGCCATCAGTGAGGTGGGAGTTGTAGCAGATACGCAGTATTTT. This codes for CAISEVGVVADTQYF.

This clonotype occurred once. The chain is built from TRBV6-1 and TRBJ1-2, with 9 positions matching TRBD1. CDR1 MNHNS and CDR2 SASEGT come from the germline V gene. V shed 8 bases, J shed 2 bases, and the junction held 15 bases outside the gene matches. This CDR3 has 17 amino acids. The CDR3 region is CASAMGYYRGRNYGYTF. In DNA, the CDR3 is TGTGCCAGCGCGATGGGGTACTACAGGGGGCGCAACTATGGCTACACCTTC.

The CDR3 sequence is CATSEGPAGMNYEQYF. The DNA of the CDR3 is TGTGCCACCTCCGAGGGGCCGGCAGGGATGAACTACGAGCAGTACTTC. V gene TRBV24-1 combines with J gene TRBJ2-7; D may correspond to TRBD1 or TRBD2 (5 bases each). V was trimmed by 9 bases and J by 3 bases, leaving 23 bases between them. CDR1 and CDR2 (germline): KGHDR, SFDVKD. The CDR3 length is 16 residues.

This clonotype has at least ten counts. The chain has TRBV20-1 and TRBJ1-5; D gene unclear. The CDR3 loop spans 13 amino acids. Trimming took 3 bases from V and 3 from J, leaving 9 bases between them. From germline, CDR1 is DFQATT and CDR2 SNEGSKA (reference sequence). This CDR3 reads CSASNDYNQPQHF. As DNA, the CDR3 is TGCAGTGCTAGTAATGATTACAATCAGCCCCAGCATTTT.

This clonotype was seen a few times. The chain joins TRBV7-2 to TRBJ2-7, with D tentatively TRBD2 (6 bases). Trimming took 1 base from V and 7 from J, leaving 14 bases between them. Germline values: CDR1 SGHTA, CDR2 FQGNSA. This CDR3 spans 14 amino acids. DNA of the CDR3: TGTGCCAGCAGCTTAGAAGCGGTTCGGGGGGAGCAGTACTTC. Translated, it gives CASSLEAVRGEQYF.

This clonotype has a count of ten or more. The chain carries TRBV2 and TRBJ2-1; 8 bases map to TRBD1. V dropped 4 bases and J dropped 10; count of bases not matched to a gene: 9. This CDR3 region has 14 residues. Germline CDR1 is SNHLY and CDR2 is FYNNEI. The CDR3 spells CASSARSGGYEQFF. CDR3 DNA sequence: TGTGCCAGCAGTGCTCGCTCAGGGGGCTACGAGCAGTTCTTC.

This clonotype has at least ten counts. The V and J genes are TRBV6-2 or TRBV6-3 and TRBJ2-7; D not certain. CDR1 and CDR2 (germline): MNHEY, SVGEGT. The germline V and J ends were trimmed by 2 bases and 3 bases, with 5 bases remaining between them. CDR3 length: 12 amino acids. CDR3: CASSYVDYEQYF. CDR3 DNA: TGTGCCAGCAGTTACGTCGACTACGAGCAGTACTTC.

This clonotype came up many times. The chain couples TRBV27 to TRBJ1-6; D might be TRBD1 (6 bases). Germline assignment: CDR1 MNHEY and CDR2 SMNVEV (reference sequence). CDR3 length: 12 amino acids. CDR3 DNA: TGTTCCCCAGGGGTCCATAATTCACCCCTCCACTTT. This encodes CSPGVHNSPLHF.

This clonotype was seen ten or more times. The rearrangement uses TRBV5-1 and TRBJ1-1, with D maybe TRBD1 (5 bases). CDR1 SGHRS and CDR2 YFSETQ come from the germline V gene. The CDR3 has 15 amino acids. Trimming took off 1 base at V and 1 base at J, with 11 bases between the two ends. The CDR3 nucleotides are TGCGCCAGCAGCTTGCAGTGGCAGGGGAACACTGAAGCTTTCTTT. Protein product: CASSLQWQGNTEAFF.

In this sample, this clonotype turned up many times. V gene TRBV24-1 combines with J gene TRBJ2-3, with 7 nucleotides matching TRBD1. There are 16 residues in the CDR3. V lost 2 bases to trimming and J lost 4 bases; unmatched junction nucleotides: 8. From germline, CDR1 is KGHDR and CDR2 SFDVKD. The chain's CDR3 is CATSDWDSSFSDTQYF. The CDR3 region has the DNA TGTGCCACCAGTGATTGGGACAGTTCTTTTTCAGATACGCAGTATTTT.

The chain uses TRBV20-1 and TRBJ2-7; the match to TRBD1 covers 7 bases. Trimming removed 5 bases from V and 1 base from J; junction bases left unmatched: 5. The CDR3 runs 13 residues. The germline V gene encodes CDR1 DFQATT and CDR2 SNEGSKA (reference sequence). The CDR3 region is CSAFRGQSYEQYF. The CDR3 bases are TGCAGTGCTTTCCGGGGACAGTCCTACGAGCAGTACTTC.

The chain combines TRBV28 with TRBJ1-2, with 8 bases that match TRBD1. With V trimmed by 8 bases and J by 8 bases, 13 bases remained unmatched. Per the germline V gene, CDR1 is MDHEN and CDR2 is SYDVKM. The length of the CDR3 is 14 residues. The CDR3 reads CASVSPDRAKGYTF. CDR3 nucleotides: TGTGCCAGCGTTTCCCCGGACAGGGCGAAGGGCTACACCTTC.

The chain carries TRBV6-1 and TRBJ2-1, with 10 positions matching TRBD2. The germline gives CDR1 MNHNS, CDR2 SASEGT. The CDR3 is 13 residues long. V lost 6 bases and J lost 15; bases outside the gene matches: 11. CDR3 sequence (DNA): TGTGCCAGCAGCCTGACTAGCGGGTCGGGCGCGTTCTTC. Amino acid sequence: CASSLTSGSGAFF.

This clonotype occurred a few times. The V and J genes are TRBV9 and TRBJ2-2, with TRBD2 as a possible D gene (5 bases). The CDR3 has 16 amino acids. Trimming shortened V by 0 bases and J by 6 bases, and 15 bases separated the two germline ends. Germline loops: CDR1 SGDLS, CDR2 YYNGEE. In DNA form, the CDR3 reads TGTGCCAGCAGCGTAGGAACGGAGGTGAAGGCCGGGGAGCTGTTTTTT. As protein: CASSVGTEVKAGELFF.

This clonotype appeared many times. V is TRBV10-3 and J is TRBJ2-7, with TRBD1 matching 7 bases. This CDR3 has 15 amino acids. Per the germline V gene, CDR1 is ENHRY and CDR2 is SYGVKD. V lost 7 bases to trimming and J lost 2 bases; unmatched junction nucleotides: 11. The CDR3, as DNA: TGTGCCATCAAAGCAACAGGGGAAGGGCCCTACGAGCAGTACTTC. Its protein product is CAIKATGEGPYEQYF.

The rearrangement joins TRBV18 to TRBJ2-7; D gene unclear. The germline gives CDR1 KGHSH, CDR2 LQKENI. This CDR3 comprises 12 residues. Trimming removed 5 bases from V and 6 bases from J, with 11 bases in between. The CDR3 DNA is TGTGCCAGCTCATCGCTCCCCCCCGAGCAGTACTTC. This gives the protein CASSSLPPEQYF.

This clonotype was observed a handful of times. The V gene is TRBV4-2, the J gene TRBJ1-3, with D unclear. Germline assignment: CDR1 LGHNA and CDR2 YNFKEQ. V lost 0 bases and J lost 0, with 6 bases in between. CDR3 length equals 15 residues. CDR3 protein: CASSQDSVSGNTIYF. In nucleotides, the CDR3 is TGTGCCAGCAGCCAAGATTCGGTCTCTGGAAACACCATATATTTT.

This clonotype was seen a few times. This chain connects TRBV12-5 to TRBJ2-3, with 7 bases lining up with TRBD2. V was clipped by 1 base and J by 4 bases; unmatched bases: 17. Germline-derived CDR1 and CDR2 are LGHNT and FRNRAP. CDR3 length: 19 residues. CDR3 sequence: CASGLDPPMRAGSADTQYF. The DNA of the CDR3 is TGTGCTAGTGGTTTGGACCCCCCGATGAGAGCGGGGAGCGCAGATACGCAGTATTTT.

V gene TRBV28 combines with J gene TRBJ1-1; no clear D. The CDR3 totals 14 residues. V was clipped by 3 bases and J by 0 bases, with 8 bases between them. CDR1 is MDHEN, CDR2 SYDVKM, per germline. The DNA for the CDR3 is TGTGCCAGCAGTTTGAGACGGGTGAACACTGAAGCTTTCTTT. Translated, it gives CASSLRRVNTEAFF.

This clonotype has just a few counts. The chain recombines TRBV3-1 with TRBJ1-4; 7 nucleotides match TRBD1. Germline V gene data show CDR1 as LGHDT and CDR2 as YNNKEL (reference sequence). This CDR3 has 14 residues. Germline trimming cut 5 bases from V and 8 bases from J; bases unmatched to any gene: 8. The CDR3 loop is CASSNTGEGEKLFF. DNA of the CDR3: TGTGCCAGCAGCAACACAGGGGAAGGAGAAAAACTGTTTTTT.